The 12 T cell receptor beta chains presented below share a single source sample, sequenced in a study of blood T cell repertoires in COVID-19. The method was immunoSEQ multiplex PCR; TCRdb's version includes in-frame clones alone and lacks a portion of them. The sample has about 53,000 clones; just under 85% are singletons. The source material was peripheral blood. Every receptor here comes from a human donor in a cohort sampled during active COVID-19.

The chain uses TRBV9 and TRBJ1-5; 7 bases agree with TRBD1. The length of the CDR3 is 14 residues. The germline V gene encodes CDR1 SGDLS and CDR2 YYNGEE. The ends lost 2 bases at V and 7 bases at J; junction bases unmatched: 6. The CDR3 nucleotides read TGTGCCAGCAGCGTCCGGGACAGCATACAGCCCCAGCATTTT. This codes for CASSVRDSIQPQHF.

The V and J genes are TRBV19 and TRBJ2-3; 9 bases are a match to TRBD2. This CDR3 spans 17 amino acids. Germline V CDR1 and CDR2: LNHDA, SQIVND (reference sequence). The V segment lost 3 bases and the J segment 0 bases; nucleotides outside the gene matches: 7. The CDR3 sequence: CASSIKRGARSTDTQYF. The DNA of the CDR3 is TGTGCCAGTAGTATTAAGCGGGGGGCCCGTAGCACAGATACGCAGTATTTT.

The chain combines TRBV18 with TRBJ2-1; weak D call: TRBD2 (5 bases). The CDR3 totals 14 residues. The germline gives CDR1 KGHSH, CDR2 LQKENI. The V end was cut by 3 bases, the J end by 9 bases, with 15 bases between. The CDR3 coding sequence is TGTGCCAGCTCACCCCGGTCCGGACTCGGTGAGCAGTTCTTC. It is translated as CASSPRSGLGEQFF. The whole variable domain, filled in from reference TRBV18 and TRBJ2-1, reads NAGVMQNPRHLVRRRGQEARLRCSPMKGHSHVYWYRQLPEEGLKFMVYLQKENIIDESGMPKERFSAEFPKEGPSILRIQQVVRGDSAAYFCASSPRSGLGEQFFGPGTRLTVL.

The CDR3 loop is CASSSLGDSSYEQYF. CDR3 sequence (DNA): TGTGCCAGCAGTTCTTTAGGGGATAGCTCCTACGAGCAGTACTTC. The V and J genes are TRBV28 and TRBJ2-7, with D possibly matching TRBD1 (5 bases). The V end was cut by 4 bases, the J end by 0 bases, with 13 bases between. CDR3 size: 15 residues. Germline V lookup: CDR1 MDHEN, CDR2 SYDVKM.

The sample holds many counts of this clone. CDR3 protein: CASSQESGTLEKLFF. DNA of the CDR3: TGCGCCAGCAGCCAAGAAAGTGGCACCCTTGAAAAACTGTTTTTT. V usage is TRBV4-3 and J usage is TRBJ1-4; D not certain. Germline CDR1 and CDR2: LGHNA and YSLEER. The V end was cut by 0 bases, the J end by 7 bases, with 12 bases between. This CDR3 has 15 residues.

The chain combines TRBV6-5 with TRBJ2-5, with D possibly matching TRBD1 (6 bases). Trimming left V 4 bases short and J 0 bases short, with 9 bases between. Per germline, CDR1 MNHEY and CDR2 SVGAGI. This CDR3 has 14 residues. The CDR3 protein is CASSLGGHQETQYF. The DNA for the CDR3 is TGTGCCAGCAGTTTAGGGGGTCACCAAGAGACCCAGTACTTC.

A few counts support this clone. V gene TRBV9 combines with J gene TRBJ1-1, with 9 bases matching TRBD1. The CDR3 has 15 amino acids. V dropped 3 bases and J dropped 4; count of bases not matched to a gene: 7. In germline, CDR1 is SGDLS, CDR2 YYNGEE. The CDR3 here is CASSGRQGGSTEAFF. The CDR3 DNA sequence: TGTGCCAGCAGCGGCCGACAGGGGGGAAGCACTGAAGCTTTCTTT.

The rearrangement uses TRBV2 and TRBJ1-2; 10 bases agree with TRBD1. The germline CDR1 and CDR2 sequences are SNHLY and FYNNEI. Trimming removed 6 bases from V and 7 bases from J; junction bases left unmatched: 5. The CDR3 is made up of 13 amino acids. In nucleotides, the CDR3 is TGTGCCAGCAGCCGACAGGGGGCGCGTGGCTACACCTTC. Its protein product is CASSRQGARGYTF.

The V call is TRBV5-6, the J call TRBJ1-5; D possibly corresponds to TRBD1 (6 bases). Germline V gene data show CDR1 as SGHDT and CDR2 as YYEEEE. CDR3 length equals 15 residues. With 0 bases removed from V and 1 base from J, the gap between germline ends came to 8 bases. CDR3 in DNA: TGTGCCAGCAGCTTGGGAACAGGGAGCAATCAGCCCCAGCATTTT. This encodes CASSLGTGSNQPQHF.

This clone occurred a few times. J is TRBJ1-6 and V is TRBV7-2; TRBD1 is a possible D gene (5 bases). CDR1 is SGHTA, CDR2 FQGNSA, per germline. The V end lost 5 bases, the J end lost 4 bases, and 24 bases lay between the germline ends. The CDR3 has 19 residues. CDR3 DNA: TGTGCCAGCAGCATTTTCGACATCTTTAGGGGAATTTATAATTCACCCCTCCACTTT. This encodes CASSIFDIFRGIYNSPLHF.

This clone was seen a handful of times. The V and J genes are TRBV5-1 and TRBJ1-6, with 7 bases matching TRBD1. The J segment lost 0 bases and the V segment lost 4 bases, leaving 10 bases of the junction unmatched. The CDR3 runs to 18 residues. CDR1 is SGHRS and CDR2 is YFSETQ in the germline V gene. The CDR3 bases are TGCGCCAGCAGCCCTGCCCCATCAGGGGGCTCCTATAATTCACCCCTCCACTTT. Its translation is CASSPAPSGGSYNSPLHF.

This clone was seen more than once but under ten times. The CDR3 coding sequence is TGTGCCAGCAGTGACCTGGGCGGGAGACCCTACTACTCTGGGGCCAACGTCCTGACTTTC. Its protein is CASSDLGGRPYYSGANVLTF. The V call is TRBV6-1, the J call TRBJ2-6; TRBD2 agrees at 7 bases. V lost 3 bases to trimming and J lost 0 bases; unmatched junction nucleotides: 14. CDR1 and CDR2 (germline): MNHNS, SASEGT. The length of the CDR3 is 20 residues.